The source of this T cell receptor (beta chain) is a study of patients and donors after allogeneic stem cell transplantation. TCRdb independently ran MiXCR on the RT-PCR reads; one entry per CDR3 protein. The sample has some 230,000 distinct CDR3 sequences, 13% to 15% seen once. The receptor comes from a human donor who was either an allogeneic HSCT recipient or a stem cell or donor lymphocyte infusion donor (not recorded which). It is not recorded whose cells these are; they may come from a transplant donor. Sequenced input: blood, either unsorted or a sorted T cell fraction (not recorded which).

CDR3 bases: TGTGCCAGCAGCCCGCTCGGGGGACAAGAGACCCAGTACTTC. Translation: CASSPLGGQETQYF. The chain has TRBV7-3 and TRBJ2-5; tentatively, D is TRBD2 (6 bases). This CDR3 region has 14 residues. V was cut by 5 bases and J by 2 bases, with 12 bases left in between. Germline V lookup: CDR1 SGHTA, CDR2 FQGTGA.